This section outlines one T cell receptor beta chain sequence together with its context. CDR3 length: 13 residues. The germline V gene has CDR1 SGHTA and CDR2 FQGNSA. V lost 3 bases to trimming and J lost 5 bases, with 8 bases between them. The data derive from a study of blood T cell repertoires in COVID-19. Overall study: Donors in the United States, Italy and Spain gave samples during acute or convalescent COVID-19.

Participant ages covered about 18 to 100 years across 24 US areas. TCRdb's table, derived via immunoSEQ multiplex PCR, lists solely in-frame clones and lacks some. Among 140,000 or so clones listed, over 70% were seen once. The sample was PBMCs or T cells enriched from blood (not recorded which). The V call is TRBV7-2, the J call TRBJ1-5; D is ambiguous. This clonotype was obtained from a man in his 60s who had recovered from COVID-19. CDR3 in amino acids: CASSLSTHQPQHF. The CDR3 DNA follows: TGTGCCAGCAGCTTGAGTACTCATCAGCCCCAGCATTTT.